This T cell receptor (beta chain) was sequenced in a study of radiotherapy plus CTLA-4 blockade in lung cancer (dated by TCRdb to between 2017 and 2018). Regarding the research as a whole: Objective responses occurred in roughly 20% of enrolled patients, and 31% achieved disease control. The paper's findings and limits, for the study overall: The strongest predictors of response, as reported, were early dynamic changes in blood T cell clones along with a rise in serum interferon-beta after radiation. After treatment with radiotherapy and ipilimumab, TCR clones that originated in tumors expanded in peripheral blood.

In this study, focal radiation therapy paired with CTLA-4 blockade (ipilimumab) was tested in patients who had chemo-refractory metastatic non-small-cell lung cancer. Preparation of the library involved the immunoSEQ multiplex PCR assay. The table comes from immuneACCESS by way of TCRdb, which keeps in-frame sequences with V and J called. Part of the clones is missing from these tables; in studies checked, under half for an unresolved V gene and the rest for unknown reasons. The sample table lists approximately 85,000 clones, around 85% of them with a count of one. The top ten constitute 2% to 2.5% of the sample. CDR3 length: 14 amino acids, cysteine to phenylalanine. The only DNA kept is the CDR3, 42 bases in frame from the first base. CDR1 and CDR2 (SGHKS, YYEKEE) derive from the germline V gene (reference sequence). V is clipped by 6 bases and J by 8 bases, and the sequence between their germline boundaries is 18 bases long.

The count of this clone is one. The specificity of this receptor is unknown. Base qualities are missing; no much larger clone stands one base away. This sample comprised peripheral blood, obtained from a patient treated with radiotherapy plus ipilimumab. The rearranged chain carries TRBV5-5 and TRBJ2-1, with a tentative D gene TRBD2 over 5 matching bases. This sequence was found in a human donor with non-small cell lung cancer who had a partial response to radiotherapy plus ipilimumab. Here is the DNA: TGTGCCAGCACTATCGGGATCTGGGTCGATGAGCAGTTCTTC. Its coded protein is CASTIGIWVDEQFF. Joined to the reference TRBV5-5 and TRBJ2-1 proteins, this CDR3 gives the full variable domain: DAGVTQSPTHLIKTRGQQVTLRCSPISGHKSVSWYQQVLGQGPQFIFQYYEKEERGRGNFPDRFSARQFPNYSSELNVNALLLGDSALYLCASTIGIWVDEQFFGPGTRLTVL.